This T cell receptor (beta chain) emerged from a study of blood T cell repertoires in COVID-19. Study background: T cells, B-cell-depleted T cells, or PBMCs provided the cDNA or gDNA that served as material.

CDR1 and CDR2 (germline): SEHNR, FQNEAQ (reference sequence). The CDR3 consists of 14 residues. V gave up 1 base and J gave up 5 bases; unmatched junction bases: 4. In Seattle, patients joined the study during active infection and were tracked longitudinally. In the original processing: Counts of nucleated cells, estimated from reference gene primer amplification, were obtained. Clones were read by immunoSEQ multiplex PCR, and TCRdb kept only the in-frame ones, dropping some. V and J calls and clone size are given by that table; D and trimming were obtained from the DNA. Of 300,000 to 400,000 clones in the sample, more than 70% were seen once.

The sequencing input was peripheral blood. The chain carries TRBV7-9 and TRBJ1-2, with 7 bases lining up with TRBD1. The clonotype was recovered from a woman under 40 with COVID-19, enrolled during active disease. CDR3 region: CASSLVGDRYGYTF. For the CDR3, the DNA is TGTGCCAGCAGCTTAGTTGGGGACAGATATGGCTACACCTTC. Complete variable domain (other parts from reference TRBV7-9 and TRBJ1-2): DTGVSQNPRHKITKRGQNVTFRCDPISEHNRLYWYRQTLGQGPEFLTYFQNEAQLEKSRLLSDRFSAERPKGSFSTLEIQRTEQGDSAMYLCASSLVGDRYGYTFGSGTRLTVV.